One and the same sample provided the 11 T cell receptor beta chains below, sequenced in a study of blood T cells in healthy people across ages. A sample-barcoded 5' primer and a J-beta primer mix were used in a second PCR of about 7 to 12 cycles. One entry per CDR3 protein, called by TCRdb with MiXCR from the 5' RACE reads. The sample has 380,000 or so distinct CDR3 sequences; approximately 51% are singletons. Sequencing was performed on blood. The receptors were sampled from a man aged 55-75 years in good health.

As for this clonotype: A read error may produce the germline difference seen at one junction end. The gene calls are TRBV5-1 and TRBJ1-5; the match to TRBD1 covers 7 bases. The CDR3 runs to 14 residues. In germline, CDR1 is SGHRS, CDR2 YFSETQ. The CDR3 DNA follows: TGCGCCAGCAGCTGGACAGGCCCACCTCAGTCCCAGCATTTT. This codes for CASSWTGPPQSQHF. Together with reference TRBV5-1 and TRBJ1-5, the CDR3 gives the full variable domain: KAGVTQTPRYLIKTRGQQVTLSCSPISGHRSVSWYQQTPGQGLQFLFEYFSETQRNKGNFPGRFSGRQFSNSRSEMNVSTLELGDSALYLCASSWTGPPQSQHFGDGTRLSIL.

This clonotype was picked up a small number of times. The chain carries TRBV6-5 and TRBJ2-1; 12 nucleotides match TRBD2. This CDR3 spans 15 amino acids. Germline-derived CDR1 and CDR2 are MNHEY and SVGAGI. V was pared by 6 bases and J by 7 bases, with 7 bases of the junction left unmatched. The DNA for the CDR3 is TGTGCCAGCAGGAGTACCGGGACTAGCGGGAATGAGCAGTTCTTC. Translated: CASRSTGTSGNEQFF.

The V gene is TRBV19, the J gene TRBJ2-1, with D possibly being TRBD2 (6 bases). This CDR3 has 14 amino acids. CDR1 and CDR2 (germline): LNHDA, SQIVND (reference sequence). V lost 9 bases and J lost 7, with 19 bases in between. The CDR3 nucleotides are TGTGCCAGCCATCTTGGACGGAGCGGGAATGAGCAGTTCTTC. Translated: CASHLGRSGNEQFF. Filled out from reference TRBV19 and TRBJ2-1, the complete variable domain reads DGGITQSPKYLFRKEGQNVTLSCEQNLNHDAMYWYRQDPGQGLRLIYYSQIVNDFQKGDIAEGYSVSREKKESFPLTVTSAQKNPTAFYLCASHLGRSGNEQFFGPGTRLTVL.

This clonotype was observed a few times. J is TRBJ1-2 and V is TRBV28; the D is unclear. This CDR3 has 14 residues. Trimming removed 5 bases from V and 3 bases from J, with 13 bases in between. Per germline, CDR1 MDHEN and CDR2 SYDVKM. This CDR3 reads CASSGTGRDYGYTF. Here the CDR3 DNA reads TGTGCCAGCAGTGGCACGGGGAGGGACTATGGCTACACCTTC.

The J gene is TRBJ2-1, the V gene TRBV6-2 or TRBV6-3; 7 bases align to TRBD1. Germline loops: CDR1 MNHEY, CDR2 SVGEGT. Trimming cost V 2 bases and J 7 bases; bases outside gene matches: 5. CDR3 length equals 14 residues. The CDR3 spells CASSYGTVGNEQFF. The CDR3 nucleotides read TGTGCCAGCAGTTACGGGACAGTAGGTAATGAGCAGTTCTTC.

The rearrangement links TRBV2 to TRBJ2-3, with D hard to call. The CDR3 totals 13 residues. Trimming took off 2 bases at V and 0 bases at J, with 3 bases between the two ends. Germline CDR1 reads SNHLY; CDR2 reads FYNNEI. The DNA of the CDR3 is TGTGCCAGCAGTGAACAAAGCACAGATACGCAGTATTTT. Residues: CASSEQSTDTQYF. Full variable domain (missing parts from reference TRBV2 and TRBJ2-3): EPEVTQTPSHQVTQMGQEVILRCVPISNHLYFYWYRQILGQKVEFLVSFYNNEISEKSEIFDDQFSVERPDGSNFTLKIRSTKLEDSAMYFCASSEQSTDTQYFGPGTRLTVL.

The chain carries TRBV28 and TRBJ1-2; the D is unclear. V was pared by 8 bases and J by 10 bases, with 23 bases between. Germline V gene sequence: CDR1 MDHEN, CDR2 SYDVKM. This CDR3 comprises 14 residues. DNA of the CDR3: TGTGCCAGCGCGAATTCCGGGAGACCCGTTGTCTACACCTTC. This codes for CASANSGRPVVYTF.

The V call is TRBV5-1, the J call TRBJ2-3, with no clear D. Germline CDR1 reads SGHRS; CDR2 reads YFSETQ. Trimming left V 5 bases short and J 0 bases short, with 7 bases between. The CDR3 length is 13 residues. This CDR3 reads CASREVSTDTQYF. The CDR3 nucleotides read TGCGCCAGCAGAGAGGTCAGCACAGATACGCAGTATTTT.

CDR3 bases: TGCAGCGTTGAAAAACAGACAGATACGCAGTATTTT. Its protein product is CSVEKQTDTQYF. V is TRBV29-1 and J is TRBJ2-3; D uncertain. Germline values: CDR1 SQVTM, CDR2 ANQGSEA. CDR3 length equals 12 residues. V was shortened by 2 bases and J by 3 bases, with 6 bases between the two germline ends.

This clonotype appeared a few times. V and J are TRBV7-9 and TRBJ2-1, with a weak D call TRBD1 (6 bases). Trimming left V 6 bases short and J 6 bases short, with 9 bases between. The CDR3 consists of 12 residues. Germline V lookup: CDR1 SEHNR, CDR2 FQNEAQ (reference sequence). The CDR3 nucleotides read TGTGCCAGCAGGCAGGGGTCCAATGAGCAGTTCTTC. Amino acid sequence: CASRQGSNEQFF.

The genes are TRBV18 and TRBJ2-7; 11 bases match TRBD2. CDR1 is KGHSH and CDR2 is LQKENI in the germline V gene. The junction had 6 bases not matched to a gene; V was cut back by 2 bases and J by 6 bases. The CDR3 contains 15 residues. The CDR3 sequence is CASSPEASGGTEQYF. DNA for the CDR3: TGTGCCAGCTCACCAGAGGCTAGCGGGGGGACCGAGCAGTACTTC.